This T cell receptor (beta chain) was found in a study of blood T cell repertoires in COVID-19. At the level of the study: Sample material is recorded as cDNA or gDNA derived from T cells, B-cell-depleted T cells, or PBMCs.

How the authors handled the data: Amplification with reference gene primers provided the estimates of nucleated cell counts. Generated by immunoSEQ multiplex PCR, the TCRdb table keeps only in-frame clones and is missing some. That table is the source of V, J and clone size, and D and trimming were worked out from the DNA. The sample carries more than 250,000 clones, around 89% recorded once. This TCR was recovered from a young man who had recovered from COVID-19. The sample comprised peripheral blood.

CDR3 residues: CASSSTGPSPEAFF. CDR3 DNA sequence: TGCGCCAGCAGCTCGACAGGACCCAGCCCTGAAGCTTTCTTT. J is TRBJ1-1 and V is TRBV5-1; D might be TRBD1 (6 bases). The CDR3 loop spans 14 amino acids. The V gene lost 3 bases and the J gene lost 6 bases, with 15 bases spanning the gap. CDR1 SGHRS and CDR2 YFSETQ come from the germline V gene. The variable domain in full, completed from reference TRBV5-1 and TRBJ1-1, reads KAGVTQTPRYLIKTRGQQVTLSCSPISGHRSVSWYQQTPGQGLQFLFEYFSETQRNKGNFPGRFSGRQFSNSRSEMNVSTLELGDSALYLCASSSTGPSPEAFFGQGTRLTVV.